This T cell receptor (beta chain) was documented in a study of spatial heterogeneity in lung cancer. In its sample, this clonotype was seen many times. The time point is: sample taken at primary tumor resection. Whole RNA obtained from tumor, nontumor lung or frozen PBMC underwent sequencing without sorting. TCRdb independently ran MiXCR on the 5' RACE reads; one entry per CDR3 protein. The sample carries more than 65,000 distinct CDR3 sequences, about 8% recorded once. The CDR3 length is 16 residues. The sequencing used PBMCs, collected at surgery. The V gene is TRBV21-1, the J gene TRBJ1-5; the table calls TRBD1, which could not be checked here. TRBV21-1 is recorded as a pseudogene. The TCR originated in a male donor with early-stage non-small cell lung cancer. CDR3 DNA sequence: TGTGCCAGGGGGACAGCCCGAGCCTATAGCAATCAGCCCCAGCATTTT. Translation: CARGTARAYSNQPQHF.